The next 17 T cell receptor beta chains were all read from a single sample in a study of blood T cells in healthy people across ages (dated by TCRdb to between 2015 and 2017). The method behind the library was 5' RACE. Instrument on record: Illumina HiSeq 2500. A second PCR of roughly 7 to 12 cycles was run with a J-beta primer mix and a sample-barcoded 5' primer. TCRdb applied fastp at Q25 and MiXCR to the public reads, then kept only in-frame beta chains. CDR3 protein sequences are deduplicated, and each keeps its most common genes and DNA. The sample table lists 550,000 to 650,000 distinct CDR3 sequences, 25% to 35% of them with a count of one. Approximately 15% of the sample goes to the ten largest clones. The sample comprised blood. The receptors come from a woman older than 75 in good health.

This chain links TRBV5-1 with TRBJ2-5; TRBD2 aligns across 7 bases. The CDR3 has 16 residues. V was clipped by 0 bases and J by 11 bases; unmatched bases: 16. Germline V gene sequence: CDR1 SGHRS, CDR2 YFSETQ. In DNA, the CDR3 is TGCGCCAGCAGCTTGGATTCCGGTCTAGCGGTACTGGAGCAGTACTTC. Encoded protein: CASSLDSGLAVLEQYF.

This clonotype occurred many times. V is TRBV20-1 and J is TRBJ2-1, with TRBD2 as a possible D gene (7 bases). Germline values: CDR1 DFQATT, CDR2 SNEGSKA (reference sequence). The length of the CDR3 is 14 residues. V dropped 6 bases and J dropped 0 bases, with 12 bases sitting between them. CDR3 DNA: TGCAGTGCCAAGGGGGGGGGCTCCTACAATGAGCAGTTCTTC. This translates into CSAKGGGSYNEQFF.

CDR3 nucleotide sequence: TGTGCCAGCAGCCCCTATACCCGGGGGAATCGTGAGACCCAGTACTTC. The encoded protein is CASSPYTRGNRETQYF. The rearrangement joins TRBV7-9 to TRBJ2-5, with a possible D match to TRBD2 (6 bases). CDR1 SEHNR and CDR2 FQNEAQ come from the germline V gene (reference sequence). The CDR3 spans 16 residues. Trimming took off 5 bases at V and 5 bases at J, with 21 bases between the two ends.

This sequence joins TRBV28 and TRBJ1-5; D is undetermined. V lost 5 bases and J lost 0, with 11 bases in between. The V gene's germline CDR1 is MDHEN and CDR2 SYDVKM. The CDR3 has 15 amino acids. CDR3 DNA sequence: TGTGCCAGCAGTCCCCGGGCCTATAGCAATCAGCCCCAGCATTTT. Translated: CASSPRAYSNQPQHF.

This rearrangement joins TRBV20-1 to TRBJ2-3; D may be TRBD2 (5 bases). Trimming took off 6 bases at V and 2 bases at J, with 15 bases between the two ends. This CDR3 is built from 14 residues. CDR1 is DFQATT, CDR2 SNEGSKA, per germline (reference sequence). CDR3 sequence: CSARRRAPTDTQYF. The CDR3 bases are TGCAGTGCCAGACGGCGGGCACCCACAGATACGCAGTATTTT.

This clonotype has just a few counts. The gene calls are TRBV6-2 or TRBV6-3 and TRBJ2-5; 12 bases line up with TRBD2. The J segment lost 11 bases and the V segment lost 4 bases, leaving 17 bases of the junction unmatched. The length of the CDR3 is 17 residues. Per the germline V gene, CDR1 is MNHEY and CDR2 is SVGEGT. CDR3 loop: CASSSLTSGGFQNEQYF. CDR3 nucleotide sequence: TGTGCCAGCAGTTCTTTGACTAGCGGGGGATTTCAGAATGAGCAGTACTTC.

This clonotype was seen only once. This sequence joins TRBV12-3 or TRBV12-4 and TRBJ1-5; no definite D call. The V end was cut by 5 bases, the J end by 1 base, with 15 bases between. The CDR3 is 16 residues long. The CDR3 DNA sequence: TGTGCCAGCAGTCCTCTCTTGGGATCGAGCAATCAGCCCCAGCATTTT. Translated, it gives CASSPLLGSSNQPQHF.

This clonotype appeared many times. CDR3 loop: CASSFESNTEAFF. The CDR3 DNA reads as TGTGCCAGCAGCTTCGAGTCGAACACTGAAGCTTTCTTT. The chain uses TRBV7-9 and TRBJ1-1; D not resolved. V was pared by 3 bases and J by 1 base, with 6 bases between. CDR3 length: 13 amino acids. The germline V gene encodes CDR1 SEHNR and CDR2 FQNEAQ (reference sequence).

This clonotype has only one observation. CDR3 region: CATNRENTEAFF. CDR3 bases: TGTGCCACAAACAGGGAGAACACTGAAGCTTTCTTT. The V gene is TRBV12-3 or TRBV12-4, the J gene TRBJ1-1; a weak D match, TRBD1 (6 bases). CDR3 length equals 12 residues. V was pared by 10 bases and J by 1 base, with 10 bases between.

Note on this clonotype: This may be a read error, as it is one base from a much larger clone. The CDR3: CASSLGQGKGDEQFF. The CDR3 region has the DNA TGCGCCAGCAGCCTAGGACAGGGGAAGGGCGATGAGCAGTTCTTC. The chain uses TRBV5-1 and TRBJ2-1, with 9 bases matching TRBD1. With V trimmed by 4 bases and J by 8 bases, 10 bases remained unmatched. The CDR3 spans 15 residues. Germline V CDR1 and CDR2: SGHRS, YFSETQ. Variable domain in full (rest from reference TRBV5-1 and TRBJ2-1): KAGVTQTPRYLIKTRGQQVTLSCSPISGHRSVSWYQQTPGQGLQFLFEYFSETQRNKGNFPGRFSGRQFSNSRSEMNVSTLELGDSALYLCASSLGQGKGDEQFFGPGTRLTVL.

The J gene is TRBJ2-6, the V gene TRBV3-1; 12 nucleotides match TRBD2. The CDR3 runs to 20 residues. With 3 bases clipped from V and 0 bases from J, the junction kept 9 bases outside the gene matches. Germline-derived CDR1 and CDR2 are LGHDT and YNNKEL (reference sequence). Written as DNA, the CDR3 is TGTGCCAGCAGCCACAGACTAGCGGGGGCCTCACGCTCTGGGGCCAACGTCCTGACTTTC. Translated: CASSHRLAGASRSGANVLTF. Drawing the rest from reference TRBV3-1 and TRBJ2-6, the complete variable domain is DTAVSQTPKYLVTQMGNDKSIKCEQNLGHDTMYWYKQDSKKFLKIMFSYNNKELIINETVPNRFSPKSPDKAHLNLHINSLELGDSAVYFCASSHRLAGASRSGANVLTFGAGSRLTVL.

This clonotype was seen many times. The CDR3 sequence is CASSLRGRGTDTQYF. The CDR3 DNA reads as TGTGCCAGCAGTTTACGCGGCAGAGGCACAGATACGCAGTATTTT. V usage is TRBV12-3 or TRBV12-4 and J usage is TRBJ2-3; D is undetermined. This CDR3 spans 15 amino acids. V was pared by 2 bases and J by 1 base, with 10 bases between.

This clonotype was seen at least ten times. V is TRBV10-3 and J is TRBJ2-6; weak D call: TRBD2 (6 bases). The CDR3 length is 13 residues. Trimming removed 9 bases from V and 0 bases from J, with 6 bases in between. Germline V gene data show CDR1 as ENHRY and CDR2 as SYGVKD. As DNA, the CDR3 is TGTGCCATTAGCGGCTCTGGGGCCAACGTCCTGACTTTC. Protein: CAISGSGANVLTF.

Only a few counts were recorded for this clonotype. The chain links TRBV20-1 to TRBJ2-1; TRBD1 matches 9 bases. Germline V gives CDR1 DFQATT, CDR2 SNEGSKA (reference sequence). This CDR3 is 15 amino acids long. V gave up 1 base and J gave up 4 bases; unmatched junction bases: 5. The CDR3 sequence: CSARAVDRGYNEQFF. CDR3 nucleotides: TGCAGTGCTAGAGCTGTGGACAGGGGTTACAATGAGCAGTTCTTC.

Only a few counts were recorded for this clonotype. The chain couples TRBV5-1 to TRBJ1-4; 8 bases fit TRBD1. Germline values: CDR1 SGHRS, CDR2 YFSETQ. V was clipped by 0 bases and J by 11 bases; unmatched bases: 12. The CDR3 extends over 16 amino acids. CDR3: CASSLGSGGQGGKLFF. The CDR3 nucleotides are TGCGCCAGCAGCTTGGGCTCCGGTGGACAGGGAGGGAAACTGTTTTTT.

The chain links TRBV7-9 to TRBJ2-7; tentatively, D is TRBD1 (6 bases). The CDR3 contains 16 residues. Germline V gives CDR1 SEHNR, CDR2 FQNEAQ (reference sequence). V lost 4 bases and J 10 bases, leaving 26 bases between the germline ends. The CDR3 sequence: CASSSTGLPVGSTQYF. The CDR3 DNA sequence: TGTGCCAGCAGCTCGACAGGACTCCCAGTGGGAAGCACTCAGTACTTC.

Remarks on this clonotype: Given a much more abundant clone one base away, this may be a read error. The rearrangement joins TRBV29-1 to TRBJ1-1; D might be TRBD1 (6 bases). Between the trimmed V and J ends, which lost 2 bases and 5 bases, there was a span of 9 bases. Germline values: CDR1 SQVTM, CDR2 ANQGSEA. The CDR3 is made up of 12 amino acids. Written as DNA, the CDR3 is TGCAGCGTTGAATGGCAGGGGACTGAAGCTTTCTTT. The encoded protein is CSVEWQGTEAFF.